The 22 T cell receptor beta chains presented below share a single source sample, sequenced in a study of cytomegalovirus exposure and HLA in healthy donors. Primers for the PCR totalled 60 Vbeta and 13 Jbeta. TCRdb's copy holds only in-frame clones and misses some; the assay was immunoSEQ multiplex PCR. The sample records 120,000 or so clones, around 83% being singletons. Sequencing input: PBMCs. The receptor source for this set is a human donor in good health.

The table lists this clone with a few counts. The rearrangement links TRBV7-6 to TRBJ2-7; TRBD1 matches 8 bases. The germline CDR1 and CDR2 sequences are SGHVS and FNYEAQ. The CDR3 covers 17 residues. Germline trimming cut 6 bases from V and 2 bases from J; bases unmatched to any gene: 15. For the CDR3, the DNA is TGTGCCAGCAGACGAAGCGGACAGGGCGATCACACCTACGAGCAGTACTTC. Protein sequence: CASRRSGQGDHTYEQYF. The full variable domain, its missing parts supplied by reference TRBV7-6 and TRBJ2-7, is GAGVSQSPRYKVTKRGQDVALRCDPISGHVSLYWYRQALGQGPEFLTYFNYEAQQDKSGLPNDRFSAERPEGSISTLTIQRTEQRDSAMYRCASRRSGQGDHTYEQYFGPGTRLTVT.

The gene calls are TRBV7-9 and TRBJ2-7; no clear D. Germline V gene lookup returns CDR1 SEHNR and CDR2 FQNEAQ (reference sequence). The V end lost 4 bases, the J end lost 6 bases, and 7 bases lay between the germline ends. The length of the CDR3 is 11 residues. This CDR3 reads CASSYSGEQYF. The CDR3 region has the DNA TGTGCCAGCAGCTACTCCGGCGAGCAGTACTTC.

The V gene is TRBV9, the J gene TRBJ1-6; no reliable D call. This CDR3 region has 15 residues. From germline, CDR1 is SGDLS and CDR2 YYNGEE. The V end lost 2 bases, the J end lost 6 bases, and 12 bases lay between the germline ends. The CDR3 region is CASSVSATGNSPLHF. CDR3 DNA: TGTGCCAGCAGCGTTTCAGCAACGGGTAATTCACCCCTCCACTTT.

This clone has just one count. This chain uses TRBV5-6 with TRBJ2-6; 9 nucleotides match TRBD1. The CDR3 loop spans 18 amino acids. The germline V gene has CDR1 SGHDT and CDR2 YYEEEE. Germline trimming cut 2 bases from V and 0 bases from J; bases unmatched to any gene: 6. Here the CDR3 DNA reads TGTGCCAGCAGCTTTACAGGGGGCCTGCACTCTGGGGCCAACGTCCTGACTTTC. It translates to CASSFTGGLHSGANVLTF. The full variable domain, with the rest looked up from reference TRBV5-6 and TRBJ2-6, is DAGVTQSPTHLIKTRGQQVTLRCSPKSGHDTVSWYQQALGQGPQFIFQYYEEEERQRGNFPDRFSGHQFPNYSSELNVNALLLGDSALYLCASSFTGGLHSGANVLTFGAGSRLTVL.

V usage is TRBV12-5 and J usage is TRBJ1-3; 9 positions agree with TRBD1. The CDR3 runs to 15 residues. The V gene end was trimmed by 3 bases and the J gene end by 5 bases; junction bases not matched to a gene: 5. Germline V gives CDR1 LGHNT, CDR2 FRNRAP. The CDR3, as DNA: TGTGCTAGTGGTTTAGGGACAGGGCTTCGAAACACCATATATTTT. Translating it yields CASGLGTGLRNTIYF. Full variable domain (rest looked up from reference TRBV12-5 and TRBJ1-3): DARVTQTPRHKVTEMGQEVTMRCQPILGHNTVFWYRQTMMQGLELLAYFRNRAPLDDSGMPKDRFSAEMPDATLATLKIQPSEPRDSAVYFCASGLGTGLRNTIYFGEGSWLTVV.

The rearrangement uses TRBV2 and TRBJ1-1, with D possibly matching TRBD1 (5 bases). Per germline, CDR1 SNHLY and CDR2 FYNNEI. V dropped 6 bases and J dropped 0 bases, with 11 bases sitting between them. CDR3 size: 14 residues. CDR3 bases: TGTGCCAGCAGGTCAGGGAAACTGAACACTGAAGCTTTCTTT. Its protein is CASRSGKLNTEAFF. The whole variable domain, filled in from reference TRBV2 and TRBJ1-1, reads EPEVTQTPSHQVTQMGQEVILRCVPISNHLYFYWYRQILGQKVEFLVSFYNNEISEKSEIFDDQFSVERPDGSNFTLKIRSTKLEDSAMYFCASRSGKLNTEAFFGQGTRLTVV.

The gene calls are TRBV2 and TRBJ1-2; D is undetermined. Per germline, CDR1 SNHLY and CDR2 FYNNEI. V was clipped by 8 bases and J by 8 bases, with 12 bases between them. The CDR3 has 11 amino acids. The CDR3 nucleotides read TGTGCCAGCCGAGGCCCCCGGGGCTACACCTTC. It translates to CASRGPRGYTF.

The rearrangement links TRBV2 to TRBJ1-1, with TRBD1 as a possible D gene (6 bases). This CDR3 contains 14 residues. Deletions cut 3 bases from V and 1 base from J, with 9 bases between. Per germline, CDR1 SNHLY and CDR2 FYNNEI. The CDR3 loop is CASSEDSKNTEAFF. CDR3 coding DNA: TGTGCCAGCAGTGAGGACAGCAAGAACACTGAAGCTTTCTTT.

The chain links TRBV9 to TRBJ2-1; tentative D call: TRBD1 (5 bases). This CDR3 is built from 19 residues. Germline V CDR1 and CDR2: SGDLS, YYNGEE. Trimming took off 0 bases at V and 5 bases at J, with 24 bases between the two ends. The CDR3 here is CASSVEPGVQGRGDNEQFF. CDR3 in DNA: TGTGCCAGCAGCGTAGAGCCTGGGGTGCAGGGCAGAGGTGACAATGAGCAGTTCTTC.

V gene TRBV6-1 combines with J gene TRBJ1-2; TRBD1 matches 11 bases. V trimming: 2 bases; J trimming: 8 bases; junction bases outside the gene matches: 7. CDR1 and CDR2 from the germline V gene are MNHNS and SASEGT. The CDR3 consists of 15 residues. The CDR3, as DNA: TGTGCCAGCAGTGAAACGGGACAGGGGGTCGGGGGCTACACCTTC. Its protein product is CASSETGQGVGGYTF.

In its sample, this clone was seen a few times. The chain uses TRBV7-9 and TRBJ1-1; 7 bases line up with TRBD1. Germline assignment: CDR1 SEHNR and CDR2 FQNEAQ (reference sequence). V lost 2 bases and J lost 3; bases outside the gene matches: 6. The CDR3 runs to 15 residues. CDR3 in amino acids: CASSLLDRVDTEAFF. In DNA, the CDR3 is TGTGCCAGCAGCTTACTCGACAGGGTAGACACTGAAGCTTTCTTT.

The chain uses TRBV7-9 and TRBJ1-6, with 7 bases aligning to TRBD1. V was pared by 3 bases and J by 7 bases, with 6 bases of the junction left unmatched. CDR1 and CDR2 (germline): SEHNR, FQNEAQ (reference sequence). This CDR3 has 15 residues. The CDR3 DNA reads as TGTGCCAGCAGCTTCGGAGGGGGCGTAAATTCACCCCTCCACTTT. Residues: CASSFGGGVNSPLHF.

The chain joins TRBV9 to TRBJ1-3, with a possible D match to TRBD1 (5 bases). Germline V gene data show CDR1 as SGDLS and CDR2 as YYNGEE. Between the trimmed V and J ends, which lost 0 bases and 8 bases, there was a span of 12 bases. The CDR3 has 14 amino acids. The DNA of the CDR3 is TGTGCCAGCAGCGTAGGTCCGGGGGTCGACACCATATATTTT. Translated, it gives CASSVGPGVDTIYF.

The rearrangement links TRBV18 to TRBJ2-1, with D possibly TRBD1 on 5 matching bases. Trimming took 3 bases from V and 4 from J, leaving 16 bases between them. There are 16 residues in the CDR3. Germline V gives CDR1 KGHSH, CDR2 LQKENI. CDR3 sequence: CASSPYQGEGYNEQFF. CDR3 nucleotide sequence: TGTGCCAGCTCACCTTATCAAGGGGAAGGTTACAATGAGCAGTTCTTC.

The rearrangement uses TRBV7-9 and TRBJ2-1; a weak D match, TRBD2 (6 bases). The V gene's germline CDR1 is SEHNR and CDR2 FQNEAQ (reference sequence). V was pared by 5 bases and J by 8 bases, with 10 bases between. CDR3 length: 12 amino acids. The DNA for the CDR3 is TGTGCCAGCAGCCTGGGGACTTATGAGCAGTTCTTC. It specifies CASSLGTYEQFF.

This clone was seen just once. The chain couples TRBV6-5 to TRBJ2-3, with D uncertain. The CDR3 contains 13 residues. From germline, CDR1 is MNHEY and CDR2 SVGAGI. V gave up 2 bases and J gave up 1 base, with 4 bases separating them. The CDR3 DNA reads as TGTGCCAGCAGTTACGAGCGCACAGATACGCAGTATTTT. Translating gives CASSYERTDTQYF.

The gene calls are TRBV27 and TRBJ2-7, with 13 nucleotides matching TRBD2. Germline V gene lookup returns CDR1 MNHEY and CDR2 SMNVEV (reference sequence). The V and J ends lost 5 bases and 0 bases, in that order; junction bases with no gene match: 10. The CDR3 loop spans 18 amino acids. This CDR3 is CASSTRLAGGTNSYEQYF. For the CDR3, the DNA is TGTGCCAGCAGTACCAGACTAGCGGGGGGCACCAACTCCTACGAGCAGTACTTC.

This clone has just a few counts. V and J are TRBV27 and TRBJ1-1; D possibly corresponds to TRBD1 (5 bases). The CDR3 loop spans 14 amino acids. Germline V lookup: CDR1 MNHEY, CDR2 SMNVEV (reference sequence). V lost 3 bases and J lost 5, with 13 bases in between. CDR3 loop: CASSFNPGRTEAFF. The CDR3 region has the DNA TGTGCCAGCAGTTTTAATCCAGGGAGGACTGAAGCTTTCTTT.

V and J are TRBV9 and TRBJ1-4; 8 nucleotides line up with TRBD1. This CDR3 region has 16 residues. Per the germline V gene, CDR1 is SGDLS and CDR2 is YYNGEE. J gave up 11 bases and V 1 base, and 13 bases lay outside the gene matches. Here the CDR3 DNA reads TGTGCCAGCAGCGTATCGGGACAGGTACGACGCGACAAACTGTTTTTT. It encodes CASSVSGQVRRDKLFF.

This chain connects TRBV4-1 to TRBJ2-3, with D uncertain. This CDR3 spans 15 amino acids. The V end was cut by 0 bases, the J end by 2 bases, with 9 bases between. Germline V gene sequence: CDR1 MGHRA, CDR2 YSYEKL. The CDR3 here is CASSQEADDTDTQYF. CDR3 bases: TGCGCCAGCAGCCAAGAGGCGGATGACACAGATACGCAGTATTTT.

The rearrangement uses TRBV19 and TRBJ2-1; D possibly corresponds to TRBD2 (5 bases). This CDR3 comprises 15 residues. The V gene's germline CDR1 is LNHDA and CDR2 SQIVND (reference sequence). Trimming pared 3 bases from V and 3 bases from J, leaving 12 bases between. Here the CDR3 reads CASSMGRPDYNEQFF. DNA of the CDR3: TGTGCCAGTAGTATGGGGAGACCGGACTACAATGAGCAGTTCTTC.

The chain recombines TRBV6-5 with TRBJ2-2, with 7 bases identical to TRBD1. Unmatched junction bases numbered 7, after V lost 7 bases and J lost 2 bases. Germline lookup yields CDR1 MNHEY and CDR2 SVGAGI. This CDR3 region has 15 residues. The CDR3 here is CASKLTGTNTGELFF. The CDR3, as DNA: TGTGCCAGCAAGCTGACAGGGACAAACACCGGGGAGCTGTTTTTT.